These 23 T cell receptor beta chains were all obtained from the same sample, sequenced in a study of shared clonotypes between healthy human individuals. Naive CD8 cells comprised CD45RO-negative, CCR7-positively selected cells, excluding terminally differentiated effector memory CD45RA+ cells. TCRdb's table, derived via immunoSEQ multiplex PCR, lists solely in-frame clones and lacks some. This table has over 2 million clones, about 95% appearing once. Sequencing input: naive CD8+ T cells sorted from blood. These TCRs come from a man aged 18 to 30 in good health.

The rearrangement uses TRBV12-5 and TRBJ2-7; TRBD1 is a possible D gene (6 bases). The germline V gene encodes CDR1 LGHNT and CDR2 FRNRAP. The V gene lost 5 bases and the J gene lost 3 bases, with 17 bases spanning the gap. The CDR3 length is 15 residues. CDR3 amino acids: CASGPTRGKGYEQYF. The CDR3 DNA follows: TGTGCTAGTGGTCCGACCAGGGGTAAGGGCTACGAGCAGTACTTC.

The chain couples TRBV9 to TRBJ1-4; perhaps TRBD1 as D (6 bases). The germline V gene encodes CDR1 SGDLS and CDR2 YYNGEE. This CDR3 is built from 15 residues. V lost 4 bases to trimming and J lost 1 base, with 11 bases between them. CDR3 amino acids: CASSQIGGTNEKLFF. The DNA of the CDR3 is TGTGCCAGCAGCCAGATAGGGGGAACTAATGAAAAACTGTTTTTT.

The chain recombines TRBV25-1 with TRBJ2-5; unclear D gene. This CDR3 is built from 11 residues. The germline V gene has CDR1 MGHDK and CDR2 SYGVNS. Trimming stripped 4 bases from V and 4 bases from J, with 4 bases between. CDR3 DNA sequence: TGTGCCAGCAGTGTCCTAGAGACCCAGTACTTC. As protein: CASSVLETQYF.

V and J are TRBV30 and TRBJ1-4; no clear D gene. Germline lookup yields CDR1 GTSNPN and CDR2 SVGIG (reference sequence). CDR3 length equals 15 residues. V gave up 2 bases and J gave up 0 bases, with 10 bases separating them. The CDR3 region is CAWSQIRATNEKLFF. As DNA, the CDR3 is TGTGCCTGGAGTCAGATTAGAGCAACTAATGAAAAACTGTTTTTT.

CDR3 region: CASSVVSSPGVSLDRSTF. CDR3 nucleotides: TGTGCCAGCAGCGTAGTGAGTTCTCCAGGAGTCAGTCTAGATCGCTCCACCTTC. The chain has TRBV9 and TRBJ1-2; D unresolved. The length of the CDR3 is 18 residues. Germline V CDR1 and CDR2: SGDLS, YYNGEE. Between the trimmed V and J ends, which lost 0 bases and 13 bases, there was a span of 31 bases.

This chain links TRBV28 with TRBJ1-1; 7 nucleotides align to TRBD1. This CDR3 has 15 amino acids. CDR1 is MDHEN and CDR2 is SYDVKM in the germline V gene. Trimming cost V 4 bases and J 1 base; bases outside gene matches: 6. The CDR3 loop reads CASSSQTGKNTEAFF. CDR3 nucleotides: TGTGCCAGCAGTTCTCAGACAGGGAAGAACACTGAAGCTTTCTTT.

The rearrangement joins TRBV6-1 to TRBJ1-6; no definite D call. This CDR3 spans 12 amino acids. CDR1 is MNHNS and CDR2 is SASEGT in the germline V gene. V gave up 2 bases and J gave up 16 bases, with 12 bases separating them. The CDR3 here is CASSELAGLLHF. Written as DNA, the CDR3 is TGTGCCAGCAGTGAATTGGCAGGACTTCTCCACTTT.

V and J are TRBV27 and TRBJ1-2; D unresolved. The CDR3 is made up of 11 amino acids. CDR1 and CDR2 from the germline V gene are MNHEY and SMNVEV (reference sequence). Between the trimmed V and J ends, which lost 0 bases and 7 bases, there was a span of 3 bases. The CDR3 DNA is TGTGCCAGCAGTTTATCCCCTGGCTACACCTTC. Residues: CASSLSPGYTF.

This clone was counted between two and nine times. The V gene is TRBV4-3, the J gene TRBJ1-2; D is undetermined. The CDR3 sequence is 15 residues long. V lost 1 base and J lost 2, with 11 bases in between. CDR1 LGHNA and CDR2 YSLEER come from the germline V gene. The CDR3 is CASSQGGIRNYGYTF. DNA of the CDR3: TGCGCCAGCAGCCAAGGAGGGATCAGGAACTATGGCTACACCTTC.

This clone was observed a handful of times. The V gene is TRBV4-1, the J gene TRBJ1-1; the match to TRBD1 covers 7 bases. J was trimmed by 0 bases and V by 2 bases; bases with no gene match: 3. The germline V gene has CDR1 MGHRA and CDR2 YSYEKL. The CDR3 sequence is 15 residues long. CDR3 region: CASSQQTGMNTEAFF. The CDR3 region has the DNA TGCGCCAGCAGCCAACAGACAGGGATGAACACTGAAGCTTTCTTT.

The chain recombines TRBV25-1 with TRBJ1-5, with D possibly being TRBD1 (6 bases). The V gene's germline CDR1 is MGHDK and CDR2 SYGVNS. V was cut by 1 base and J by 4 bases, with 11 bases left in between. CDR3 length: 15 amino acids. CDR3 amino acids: CASSESGRGNQPQHF. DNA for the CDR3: TGTGCCAGCAGTGAATCCGGCAGGGGAAATCAGCCCCAGCATTTT.

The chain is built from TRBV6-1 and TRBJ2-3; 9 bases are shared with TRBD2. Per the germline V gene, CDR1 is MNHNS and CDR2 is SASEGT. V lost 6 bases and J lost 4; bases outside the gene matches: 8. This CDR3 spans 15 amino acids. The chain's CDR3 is CASSGSGGASDTQYF. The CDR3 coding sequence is TGTGCCAGCAGCGGTAGCGGGGGAGCATCAGATACGCAGTATTTT.

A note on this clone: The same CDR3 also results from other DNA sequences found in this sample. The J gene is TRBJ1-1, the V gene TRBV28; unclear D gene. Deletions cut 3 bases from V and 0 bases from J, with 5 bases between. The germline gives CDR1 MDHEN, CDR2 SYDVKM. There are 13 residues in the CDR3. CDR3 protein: CASSFRMNTEAFF. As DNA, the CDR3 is TGTGCCAGCAGTTTTCGCATGAACACTGAAGCTTTCTTT.

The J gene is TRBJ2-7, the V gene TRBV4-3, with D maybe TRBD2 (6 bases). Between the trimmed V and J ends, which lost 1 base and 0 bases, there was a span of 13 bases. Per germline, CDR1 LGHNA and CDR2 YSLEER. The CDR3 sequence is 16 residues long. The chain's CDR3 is CASSQGGYSGSYEQYF. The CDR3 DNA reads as TGCGCCAGCAGCCAAGGTGGTTATAGCGGCTCCTACGAGCAGTACTTC.

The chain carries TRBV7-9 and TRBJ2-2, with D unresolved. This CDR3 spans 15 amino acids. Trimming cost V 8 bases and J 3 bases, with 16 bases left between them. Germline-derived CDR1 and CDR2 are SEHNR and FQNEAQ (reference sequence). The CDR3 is CASGPRKGDTGELFF. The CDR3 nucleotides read TGTGCCAGCGGGCCCAGGAAAGGTGACACCGGGGAGCTGTTTTTT.

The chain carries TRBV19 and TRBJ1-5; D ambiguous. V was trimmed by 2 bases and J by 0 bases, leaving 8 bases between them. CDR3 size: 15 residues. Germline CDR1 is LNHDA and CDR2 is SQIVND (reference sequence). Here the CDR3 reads CASSIWVDSNQPQHF. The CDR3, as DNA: TGTGCCAGTAGTATATGGGTAGATAGCAATCAGCCCCAGCATTTT. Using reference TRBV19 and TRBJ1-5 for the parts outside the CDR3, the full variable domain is DGGITQSPKYLFRKEGQNVTLSCEQNLNHDAMYWYRQDPGQGLRLIYYSQIVNDFQKGDIAEGYSVSREKKESFPLTVTSAQKNPTAFYLCASSIWVDSNQPQHFGDGTRLSIL.

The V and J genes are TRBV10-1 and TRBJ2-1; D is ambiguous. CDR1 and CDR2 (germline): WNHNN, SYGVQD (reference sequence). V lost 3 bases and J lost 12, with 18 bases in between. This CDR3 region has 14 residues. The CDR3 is CASSEEYRPALQFF. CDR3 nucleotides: TGCGCCAGCAGTGAAGAGTATCGACCAGCCTTGCAGTTCTTC.

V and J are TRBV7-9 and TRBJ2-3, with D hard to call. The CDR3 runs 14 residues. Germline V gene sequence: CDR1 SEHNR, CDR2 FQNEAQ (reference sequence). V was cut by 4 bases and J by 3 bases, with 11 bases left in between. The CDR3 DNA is TGTGCCAGCAGCTCGCCCGTTGAAACAGATACGCAGTATTTT. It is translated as CASSSPVETDTQYF.

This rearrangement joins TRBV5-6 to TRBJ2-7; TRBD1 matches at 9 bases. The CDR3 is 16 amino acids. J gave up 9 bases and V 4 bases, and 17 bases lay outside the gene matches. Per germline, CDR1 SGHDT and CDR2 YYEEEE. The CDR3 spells CASSPTMDRGGQRQYF. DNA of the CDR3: TGTGCCAGCAGCCCGACAATGGACAGGGGAGGTCAGCGGCAGTACTTC.

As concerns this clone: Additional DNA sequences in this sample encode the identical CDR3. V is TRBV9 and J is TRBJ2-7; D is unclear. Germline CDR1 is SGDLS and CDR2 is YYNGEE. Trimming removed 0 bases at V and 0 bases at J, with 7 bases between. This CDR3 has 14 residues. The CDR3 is CASSVGPDSYEQYF. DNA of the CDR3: TGTGCCAGCAGCGTAGGGCCAGACTCCTACGAGCAGTACTTC.

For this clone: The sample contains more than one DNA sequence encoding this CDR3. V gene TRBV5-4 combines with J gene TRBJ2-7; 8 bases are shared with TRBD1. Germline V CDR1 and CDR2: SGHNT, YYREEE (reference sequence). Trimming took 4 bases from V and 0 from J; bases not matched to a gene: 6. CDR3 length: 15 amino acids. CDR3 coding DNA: TGTGCCAGCAGCGGAGGGACAGGCAGCTCCTACGAGCAGTACTTC. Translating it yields CASSGGTGSSYEQYF.

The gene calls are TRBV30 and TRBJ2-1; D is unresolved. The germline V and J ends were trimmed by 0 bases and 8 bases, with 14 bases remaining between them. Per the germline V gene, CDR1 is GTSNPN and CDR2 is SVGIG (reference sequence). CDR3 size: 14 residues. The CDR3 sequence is CAWSVHSGVYEQFF. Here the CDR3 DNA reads TGTGCCTGGAGTGTACATAGTGGCGTCTATGAGCAGTTCTTC.

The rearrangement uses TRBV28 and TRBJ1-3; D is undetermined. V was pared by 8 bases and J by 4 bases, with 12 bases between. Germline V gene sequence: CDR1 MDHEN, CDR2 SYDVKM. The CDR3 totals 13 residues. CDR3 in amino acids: CASRPQSGNTIYF. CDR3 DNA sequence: TGTGCCAGCCGCCCACAGTCCGGAAACACCATATATTTT.